The clone carrying this T cell receptor beta chain was detected a few times. The data derive from a study of T-cell memory formation after mild COVID-19. V gave up 4 bases and J gave up 0 bases; unmatched junction bases: 7. CDR3 length: 15 amino acids. Germline V gene data show CDR1 as GTSNPN and CDR2 as SVGIG (reference sequence). One entry per CDR3 protein, called by TCRdb with MiXCR from the 5' RACE reads. Of around 320,000 distinct CDR3 sequences detected, 28% appear once; the ten largest clones hold approximately 12%. Sequencing used PBMCs or a T cell subset sorted from them (not recorded which). This chain connects TRBV30 to TRBJ2-3, with 7 bases that match TRBD2. This TCR was recovered from an adult woman who had mild COVID-19 (a few samples of this study predate the infection). Cell type and time point are not known. The DNA of the CDR3 is TGTGCCTGGACCCTGCTAGCGGTGAGCACAGATACGCAGTATTTT. Residues: CAWTLLAVSTDTQYF. Based on the CDR3 plus reference TRBV30 and TRBJ2-3, the full variable domain is SQTIHQWPATLVQPVGSPLSLECTVEGTSNPNLYWYRQAAGRGLQLLFYSVGIGQISSEVPQNLSASRPQDRQFILSSKKLLLSDSGFYLCAWTLLAVSTDTQYFGPGTRLTVL.